What follows is one T cell receptor beta chain and its context. A few counts support this clone. The antigen it binds to is not known. Nothing much larger sits one base from this clone, and base qualities are not available. The germline V gene specifies SGHAT as CDR1 and FQNNGV as CDR2. From the cysteine up to the phenylalanine, the CDR3 has a length of 14 residues. Left in the record is the CDR3 DNA by itself, 42 bases read in frame from the first base. V is pared back by 7 bases and J by 3 bases, with 16 bases lying between the germline termini. This sample stems from a study of blood T cell repertoires in COVID-19 (dated by TCRdb to 2018 to 2021). As for the study more broadly: The collaborator samples originated in the United States, Italy and Spain and spanned the acute and convalescent phases of COVID-19. The prospective study material was composed of cDNA or gDNA derived from T cells, B-cell-depleted T cells, or PBMCs. Subjects who had been exposed to COVID-19, were actively infected with it, or had recovered from it provided the deeply sampled blood TCRbeta repertoires that made up the dataset. The repertoires were released in a freely available public database meant as a resource for research on the immune response to SARS-CoV-2. Samples were obtained from the ongoing ImmuneRACE study (first 160 participants) and from roughly 1,300 subjects provided by 6 global collaborators. A de-identified subject ID, COVID-19 status, age in years and sex were almost always included in the sample metadata. Where HLA class I and class II types were available, the types were taken from metadata supplied by the sample provider, not from assay-based typing.

TCRbeta CDR3 regions were amplified from genomic DNA by means of the immunoSEQ Assay, a bias-controlled multiplex PCR. Per the source publication's procedure: Nucleated cell counts per sample were estimated from amplification of reference gene primers within the assay. Sequence reads were collapsed and filtered to measure the absolute abundance of every unique TCRbeta CDR3 rearrangement. Productive Simpson clonality was computed per sample as the square root of Simpson's diversity index over productive rearrangements. TCRdb retrieved this table from immuneACCESS and kept in-frame rearrangements only. Not all clones are present; in checked studies, unresolved V genes account for under half, and no reason is known for the remainder. Clone size and the V and J calls come from that table; the DNA yielded D and trimming. The sample contains approximately 440,000 clones, approximately 89% of them found a single time. In total, the top ten clones hold roughly an eighth of the sample.

The investigation overall reported the following: How much clinical and demographic metadata was included differed by source and by participant, and the metadata was provided uncurated.

In Seattle, one collaborating source enrolled patients while the infection was active and tracked those patients longitudinally over the course of disease. Collaborating institutions collected whole blood in K2EDTA tubes following their own protocols. For TCRbeta analysis, collaborators shipped samples in one of three forms: frozen whole blood, isolated PBMCs, or DNA extracted from either of those sample types. This TCR was recovered from a woman aged 50 to 60 with COVID-19, enrolled during active disease. Sequenced material: peripheral blood. Rearrangement joined TRBV11-2 to TRBJ2-7, and the D gene may be TRBD1, 5 bases matching. The CDR3 protein is CASTRPGHLYEQYF. In nucleotides, the sequence is TGTGCCAGCACCCGCCCCGGACACCTCTACGAGCAGTACTTC.